These T cell receptor beta chains were read from a single sample in a study of CD8+ T cells in alopecia areata. Generated by immunoSEQ multiplex PCR, the TCRdb table keeps only in-frame clones and is missing some. The profile shows about 150,000 clones, around 55% of them singletons. The input for sequencing was CD8+ T cells sorted from blood, taken at week 0. The receptors originated from a human donor with alopecia areata. Both conserved end residues are part of each CDR3. Each record gives: CDR3 length, clone size, J gene, V gene, D gene, CDR3 protein, CDR3 DNA. A D gene is named only where the DNA matches it firmly. Some rows have no size entry. The others give once, few or many, or a class for an expanded clone.

>14|.|TRBJ2-1|TRBV11-2|.
CASSFAGAGSEQFF
TGTGCCAGCAGCTTCGCGGGGGCGGGGAGTGAGCAGTTCTTC
>14|few|TRBJ1-1|TRBV30|TRBD1
CAWTTGQGILEAFF
TGTGCCTGGACTACTGGACAGGGGATACTTGAAGCTTTCTTT
>14|.|TRBJ1-2|TRBV29-1|.
CSVVRGSDNYGYTF
TGCAGCGTTGTCAGGGGCTCTGATAACTATGGCTACACCTTC
>15|.|TRBJ2-7|TRBV4-3|.
CASSQDRGARFEQYF
TGCGCCAGCAGCCAAGATCGGGGGGCCCGTTTCGAGCAGTACTTC
>15|.|TRBJ2-7|TRBV29-1|TRBD2
CSVPTSGGPGNEQYF
TGCAGCGTGCCGACTAGCGGGGGGCCGGGGAACGAGCAGTACTTC
>15|few|TRBJ2-7|TRBV27|.
CASSTNDRASYEQYF
TGTGCCAGCAGCACCAACGACAGAGCTTCCTACGAGCAGTACTTC
>14|few|TRBJ2-1|TRBV14|.
CASSQGAGGNEQFF
TGTGCCAGCAGCCAAGGGGCAGGGGGGAATGAGCAGTTCTTC
>16|.|TRBJ2-3|TRBV9|.
CASSAETGEGTDTQYF
TGTGCCAGCAGCGCGGAGACAGGGGAGGGAACAGATACGCAGTATTTT
>14|.|TRBJ2-3|TRBV6-1|.
CASSERGHTDTQYF
TGTGCCAGCAGTGAGCGGGGGCACACAGATACGCAGTATTTT
>13|.|TRBJ2-2|TRBV29-1|.
CSGNRVGSGELFF
TGCAGCGGGAACAGGGTCGGGAGCGGGGAGCTGTTTTTT
>13|few|TRBJ2-5|TRBV25-1|.
CASSWGLQETQYF
TGTGCCAGCAGTTGGGGACTTCAAGAGACCCAGTACTTC
>11|few|TRBJ2-7|TRBV2|.
CASTSGYEQYF
TGTGCCAGCACTTCGGGCTACGAGCAGTACTTC
>13|.|TRBJ1-2|TRBV11-2|.
CASSLARLDGYTF
TGTGCCAGCAGCTTAGCGAGGTTGGATGGCTACACCTTC
>12|few|TRBJ2-2|TRBV19|.
CASSILSGELFF
TGTGCCAGTAGTATATTGTCCGGGGAGCTGTTTTTT
>12|.|TRBJ2-1|TRBV5-1|.
CASRLGEAEQFF
TGCGCCAGCAGATTAGGCGAGGCTGAGCAGTTCTTC
>15|.|TRBJ2-7|TRBV27|TRBD1
CASSLSWTGDGEQYF
TGTGCCAGCAGTTTATCGTGGACAGGGGACGGCGAGCAGTACTTC
>14|.|TRBJ2-1|TRBV29-1|TRBD2
CSVRTGLAGVEQFF
TGCAGCGTTAGAACGGGACTAGCGGGGGTTGAGCAGTTCTTC
>16|.|TRBJ2-2|TRBV30|.
CAWSVGRHSNTGELFF
TGTGCCTGGAGTGTAGGACGGCACTCGAACACCGGGGAGCTGTTTTTT
>15|.|TRBJ1-1|TRBV4-3|TRBD1
CASSQASTGDTEAFF
TGCGCCAGCAGCCAAGCTTCGACAGGGGACACTGAAGCTTTCTTT
>13|.|TRBJ1-1|TRBV29-1|.
CSVVEAGNTEAFF
TGCAGCGTTGTGGAAGCTGGGAACACTGAAGCTTTCTTT
>12|few|TRBJ2-2|TRBV28|.
CASSLGGGELFF
TGTGCCAGCAGTTTAGGAGGCGGGGAGCTGTTTTTT
>16|.|TRBJ2-7|TRBV14|.
CASSQVGTPSPYEQYF
TGTGCCAGCAGCCAAGTCGGGACTCCCAGTCCCTACGAGCAGTACTTC
>14|.|TRBJ1-5|TRBV7-6|.
CASSLGGRNQPQHF
TGTGCCAGCAGCCTTGGGGGGCGTAATCAGCCCCAGCATTTT
>12|few|TRBJ2-7|TRBV5-6|.
CASSLYAYEQYF
TGTGCCAGCAGCTTGTATGCCTACGAGCAGTACTTC